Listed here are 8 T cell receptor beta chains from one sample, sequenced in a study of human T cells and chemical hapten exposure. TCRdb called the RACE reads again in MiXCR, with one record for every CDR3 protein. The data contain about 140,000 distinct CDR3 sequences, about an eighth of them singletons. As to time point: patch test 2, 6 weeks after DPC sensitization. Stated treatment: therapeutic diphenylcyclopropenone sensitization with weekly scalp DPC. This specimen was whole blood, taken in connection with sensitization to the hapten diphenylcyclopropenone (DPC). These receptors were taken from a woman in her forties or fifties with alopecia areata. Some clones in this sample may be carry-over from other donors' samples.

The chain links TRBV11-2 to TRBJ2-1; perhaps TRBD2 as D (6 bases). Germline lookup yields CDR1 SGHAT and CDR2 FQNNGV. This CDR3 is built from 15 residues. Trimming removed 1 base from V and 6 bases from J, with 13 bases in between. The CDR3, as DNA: TGTGCCAGCAGCTTAGGCCCTAGCGCCCCCAATGAGCAGTTCTTC. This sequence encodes CASSLGPSAPNEQFF.

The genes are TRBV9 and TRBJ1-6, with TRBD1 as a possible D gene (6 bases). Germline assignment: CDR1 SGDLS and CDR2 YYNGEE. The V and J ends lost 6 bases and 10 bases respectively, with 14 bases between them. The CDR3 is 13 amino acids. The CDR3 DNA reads TGTGCCAGCACTTCAGCCCAGGGGTCACCCCTCCACTTT. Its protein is CASTSAQGSPLHF.

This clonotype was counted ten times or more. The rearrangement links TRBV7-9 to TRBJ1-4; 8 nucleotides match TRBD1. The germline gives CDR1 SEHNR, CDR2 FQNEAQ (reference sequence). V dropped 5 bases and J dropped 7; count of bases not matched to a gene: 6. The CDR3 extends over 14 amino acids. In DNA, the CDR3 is TGTGCCAGCAGCGCGGACAGGGATGGTGAAAAACTGTTTTTT. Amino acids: CASSADRDGEKLFF.

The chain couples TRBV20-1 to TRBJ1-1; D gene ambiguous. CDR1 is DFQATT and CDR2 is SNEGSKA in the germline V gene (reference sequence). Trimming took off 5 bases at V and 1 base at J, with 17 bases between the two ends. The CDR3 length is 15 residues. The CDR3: CSAPPSTGSNTEAFF. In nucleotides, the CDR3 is TGCAGTGCTCCCCCCTCGACGGGATCGAACACTGAAGCTTTCTTT.

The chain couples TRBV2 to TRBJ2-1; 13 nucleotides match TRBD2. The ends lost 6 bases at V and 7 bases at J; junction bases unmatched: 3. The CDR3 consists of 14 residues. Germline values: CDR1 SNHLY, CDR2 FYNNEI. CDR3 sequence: CASSTSGRVNEQFF. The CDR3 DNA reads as TGTGCCAGCAGCACTAGCGGGAGGGTTAATGAGCAGTTCTTC. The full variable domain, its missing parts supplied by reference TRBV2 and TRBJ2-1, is EPEVTQTPSHQVTQMGQEVILRCVPISNHLYFYWYRQILGQKVEFLVSFYNNEISEKSEIFDDQFSVERPDGSNFTLKIRSTKLEDSAMYFCASSTSGRVNEQFFGPGTRLTVL.

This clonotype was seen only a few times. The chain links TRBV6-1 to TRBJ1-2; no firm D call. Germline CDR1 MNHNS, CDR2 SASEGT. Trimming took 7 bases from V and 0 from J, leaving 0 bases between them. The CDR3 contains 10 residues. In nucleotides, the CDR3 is TGTGCCAGCACTAACTATGGCTACACCTTC. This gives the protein CASTNYGYTF.

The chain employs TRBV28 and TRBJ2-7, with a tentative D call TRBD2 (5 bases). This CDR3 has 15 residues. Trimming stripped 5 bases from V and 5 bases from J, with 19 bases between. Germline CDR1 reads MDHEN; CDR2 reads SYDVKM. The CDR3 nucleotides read TGTGCCAGCAGTCCGACGGGGATAAGGCGGAACGAGCAGTACTTC. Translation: CASSPTGIRRNEQYF.

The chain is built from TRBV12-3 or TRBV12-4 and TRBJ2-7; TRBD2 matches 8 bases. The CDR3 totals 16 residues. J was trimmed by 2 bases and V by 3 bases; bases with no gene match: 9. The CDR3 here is CASSFAGSGSPYEQYF. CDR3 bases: TGTGCCAGCAGTTTCGCTGGGAGCGGGAGCCCCTACGAGCAGTACTTC.